This passage covers 12 T cell receptor beta chains from one sample sequenced in a study of blood T cell repertoires in COVID-19. The repertoire was sequenced with immunoSEQ multiplex PCR; TCRdb's copy has only in-frame clones and lacks some. The sample includes 150,000 to 200,000 clones, approximately 94% seen only once; the top ten take roughly 0.76%. Sample: peripheral blood. The receptors originated from a man aged 30-40 years with COVID-19, enrolled during active disease.

The chain couples TRBV28 to TRBJ1-2, with 9 positions matching TRBD1. Germline V gene data show CDR1 as MDHEN and CDR2 as SYDVKM. The J segment lost 4 bases and the V segment lost 4 bases, leaving 4 bases of the junction unmatched. The CDR3 runs 14 residues. CDR3 bases: TGTGCCAGCAGTTCCGGACAGGGGTTCTATGGCTACACCTTC. It yields the protein CASSSGQGFYGYTF.

In regard to this clone: Other DNA sequences in this specimen translate into the identical CDR3. The chain joins TRBV19 to TRBJ1-1, with a tentative D call TRBD1 (5 bases). The germline gives CDR1 LNHDA, CDR2 SQIVND (reference sequence). There are 13 residues in the CDR3. Trimming took 6 bases from V and 1 from J, leaving 9 bases between them. The DNA of the CDR3 is TGTGCCAGTAGCGGTCAGGGGAACACTGAAGCTTTCTTT. It translates to CASSGQGNTEAFF.

The chain is built from TRBV14 and TRBJ2-3; 7 positions agree with TRBD2. Trimming at V came to 1 base and at J to 2 bases, leaving 6 bases not matched to a gene. Germline V lookup: CDR1 SGHDN, CDR2 FVKESK. The CDR3 sequence is 16 residues long. CDR3 nucleotide sequence: TGTGCCAGCAGCCAAGGAGGAGCGGGAAACACAGATACGCAGTATTTT. It yields the protein CASSQGGAGNTDTQYF.

This clone came up once. The chain is built from TRBV19 and TRBJ2-7, with TRBD2 as a possible D gene (6 bases). From germline, CDR1 is LNHDA and CDR2 SQIVND (reference sequence). The CDR3 loop spans 14 amino acids. Trimming took off 1 base at V and 5 bases at J, with 12 bases between the two ends. The CDR3 coding sequence is TGTGCCAGTAGTATAGTGGGGGGAACTGACGAGCAGTACTTC. This codes for CASSIVGGTDEQYF. Combining the CDR3 with reference TRBV19 and TRBJ2-7 gives the whole variable domain DGGITQSPKYLFRKEGQNVTLSCEQNLNHDAMYWYRQDPGQGLRLIYYSQIVNDFQKGDIAEGYSVSREKKESFPLTVTSAQKNPTAFYLCASSIVGGTDEQYFGPGTRLTVT.

The rearrangement joins TRBV12-5 to TRBJ2-6, with 7 bases fitting TRBD1. The J segment lost 2 bases and the V segment lost 5 bases, leaving 3 bases of the junction unmatched. CDR1 is LGHNT, CDR2 FRNRAP, per germline. The CDR3 extends over 15 amino acids. The CDR3 sequence is CASGPDRAGANVLTF. The CDR3 nucleotides read TGTGCTAGTGGTCCTGACAGGGCTGGGGCCAACGTCCTGACTTTC.

V gene TRBV6-5 combines with J gene TRBJ1-1, with TRBD1 matching over 8 bases. Trimming at V came to 7 bases and at J to 5 bases, leaving 6 bases not matched to a gene. Germline CDR1 is MNHEY and CDR2 is SVGAGI. This CDR3 has 13 residues. The CDR3 is CASNQGAGTEAFF. The CDR3 region has the DNA TGTGCCAGCAACCAGGGGGCAGGGACTGAAGCTTTCTTT.

The table lists this clone with a few counts. V and J are TRBV10-1 and TRBJ2-2; D perhaps matches TRBD1 (5 bases). The CDR3 is 12 amino acids. Germline V gives CDR1 WNHNN, CDR2 SYGVQD (reference sequence). Trimming pared 5 bases from V and 6 bases from J, leaving 7 bases between. In nucleotides, the CDR3 is TGCGCCAGCAGTCGCAGGGCCGGGGAGCTGTTTTTT. Translation: CASSRRAGELFF.

The gene calls are TRBV2 and TRBJ1-6; perhaps TRBD1 as D (5 bases). Germline-derived CDR1 and CDR2 are SNHLY and FYNNEI. The CDR3 length is 14 residues. Trimming took 3 bases from V and 4 from J, leaving 7 bases between them. CDR3: CASSDGGYNSPLHF. DNA of the CDR3: TGTGCCAGCAGTGACGGGGGGTATAATTCACCCCTCCACTTT.

The J gene is TRBJ1-2, the V gene TRBV6-5; 10 bases line up with TRBD1. This CDR3 has 16 amino acids. V shed 0 bases, J shed 1 base, and the junction held 2 bases outside the gene matches. The germline V gene encodes CDR1 MNHEY and CDR2 SVGAGI. Here the CDR3 reads CASSYSGTGVNYGYTF. In DNA, the CDR3 is TGTGCCAGCAGTTACTCGGGGACAGGGGTTAACTATGGCTACACCTTC.

This clone was observed a single time. The chain carries TRBV2 and TRBJ2-1; a weak D match, TRBD2 (5 bases). The CDR3 loop spans 15 amino acids. Trimming stripped 2 bases from V and 1 base from J, with 9 bases between. Germline assignment: CDR1 SNHLY and CDR2 FYNNEI. This CDR3 is CASSENGESYNEQFF. CDR3 bases: TGTGCCAGCAGTGAAAACGGGGAATCCTACAATGAGCAGTTCTTC.

The rearrangement links TRBV7-9 to TRBJ1-4, with a weak D call TRBD1 (5 bases). The CDR3 covers 18 residues. V lost 5 bases, J lost 6 bases, and 25 bases lay in between. Germline CDR1 SEHNR, CDR2 FQNEAQ (reference sequence). The CDR3 protein is CASSHTLRSAGRDEKLFF. CDR3 DNA: TGTGCCAGCAGCCACACCCTAAGGAGTGCAGGGCGAGATGAAAAACTGTTTTTT. The whole variable domain, filled in from reference TRBV7-9 and TRBJ1-4, reads DTGVSQNPRHKITKRGQNVTFRCDPISEHNRLYWYRQTLGQGPEFLTYFQNEAQLEKSRLLSDRFSAERPKGSFSTLEIQRTEQGDSAMYLCASSHTLRSAGRDEKLFFGSGTQLSVL.

The chain uses TRBV19 and TRBJ1-5, with D unclear. Germline V gene lookup returns CDR1 LNHDA and CDR2 SQIVND (reference sequence). The CDR3 has 13 amino acids. V lost 7 bases, J lost 1 base, and 8 bases lay in between. The CDR3 DNA is TGTGCCAGTACTAGTACGAGCAATCAGCCCCAGCATTTT. This gives the protein CASTSTSNQPQHF.